These T cell receptor beta chains were read from a single sample in a study of blood T cells in healthy people across ages. TCRdb passed the 5' RACE reads through MiXCR, listing each CDR3 protein once. Of about 1.1 million distinct CDR3 sequences in the sample, 35% to 40% were seen once. Input material: blood. The receptors come from a man aged 18-30 years in good health. Each CDR3 is given with its conserved first and last residue.

v_gene	j_gene	CDR3aa
TRBV7-9	TRBJ2-1	CASRRKSSYNEQFF
TRBV28	TRBJ2-4	CASSALYRPGGIQYF
TRBV11-2	TRBJ1-2	CASSAYRDAIGYTF
TRBV5-1	TRBJ2-7	CASSSSGRPSTYEQYF
TRBV12-3/TRBV12-4	TRBJ1-2	CASSSGTIYGYTF
TRBV12-3/TRBV12-4	TRBJ2-3	CASASGAVGTDTQYF
TRBV10-3	TRBJ1-2	CAISESRSNGYTF
TRBV5-1	TRBJ2-2	CASSLTTGSSGELFF
TRBV20-1	TRBJ2-3	CSAIRTGVTDTQYF
TRBV29-1	TRBJ1-2	CSVVTYGYTF
TRBV25-1	TRBJ2-5	CASSLRDPAQETQYF
TRBV6-5	TRBJ2-1	CAASRGGKYNEQFF
TRBV20-1	TRBJ2-3	CSASPSAGGPTETQYF
TRBV7-2	TRBJ2-4	CASSSLLTGGPTAKNIQYF
TRBV9	TRBJ2-3	CASSAETGVTDTQYF
TRBV18	TRBJ2-2	CASSPLGQGRITGELFF
TRBV25-1	TRBJ1-2	CASSDGKANYGYTF
TRBV7-7	TRBJ2-5	CASSLGGGPAETQYF
TRBV4-1	TRBJ2-1	CASSQDPEGGAEQFF
TRBV12-3/TRBV12-4	TRBJ1-2	CASSFGQPSNYGYTF
TRBV20-1	TRBJ2-3	CSARDVRGYTDTQYF
TRBV4-3	TRBJ1-1	CASSQDRGLMNTEAFF
TRBV27	TRBJ2-5	CASNTGTGAYNEQYF
TRBV7-2	TRBJ2-3	CASSVDYTDTQYF
TRBV7-2	TRBJ1-2	CASSYQGTGPFYGYTF
TRBV10-3	TRBJ1-2	CAINRDGSNYGYTF
TRBV7-9	TRBJ1-1	CTSSLPGLSAFF
TRBV4-1	TRBJ1-2	CASSQDAATNYGYTF
TRBV5-1	TRBJ1-1	CASSLVGKWAANTEAFF
TRBV6-2/TRBV6-3	TRBJ1-5	CASSLAPRGLGNQPQHF
TRBV28	TRBJ2-4	CASSLGAGLRAKNIQYF
TRBV20-1	TRBJ1-4	CSAREETNEKLFF
TRBV24-1	TRBJ2-2	CATSGLVTGELFF
TRBV16	-	CASSQSSSNEQYF
TRBV12-5	TRBJ1-6	CASGTRANHSYNSPLHF
TRBV12-3/TRBV12-4	TRBJ1-2	CASSPVPDHGYTF
TRBV4-3	TRBJ1-1	CASSPGVAMNTEAFF
TRBV18	TRBJ1-4	CASSPRLVTGRVSANEKLFF
TRBV2	TRBJ2-3	CASMGTASTDTQYF
TRBV24-1	TRBJ2-1	CATSGGREAYNEQFF
TRBV13	TRBJ2-1	CASSSRGSGGVQTNEQFF
TRBV11-2	TRBJ1-1	CASSLEIGGGRNTEAFF
TRBV9	-	CASSVGGWGLYNEQYF
TRBV5-1	TRBJ2-7	CASSLAAQEPYGQYF
TRBV6-2/TRBV6-3	TRBJ1-5	CASSYTGSSNQPQHF